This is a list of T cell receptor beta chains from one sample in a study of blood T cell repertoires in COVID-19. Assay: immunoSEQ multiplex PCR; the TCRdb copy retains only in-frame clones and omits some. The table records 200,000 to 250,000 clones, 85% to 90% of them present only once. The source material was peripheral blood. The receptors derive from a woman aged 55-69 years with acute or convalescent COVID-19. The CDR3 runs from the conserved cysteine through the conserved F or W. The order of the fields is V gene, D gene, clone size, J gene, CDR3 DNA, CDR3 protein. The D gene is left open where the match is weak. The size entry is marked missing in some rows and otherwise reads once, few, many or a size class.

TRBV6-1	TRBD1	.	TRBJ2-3	TGTGCCAGCAGTGAAAGGGGACAGGGACCCTACACAGATACGCAGTATTTT	CASSERGQGPYTDTQYF
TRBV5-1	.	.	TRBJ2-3	TGCGCCAGCAGCTTGTCCGGGGTGACAGATACGCAGTATTTT	CASSLSGVTDTQYF
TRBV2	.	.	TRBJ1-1	TGTGCCAGCAGTGTGGGGGCCCGAACTGAAGCTTTCTTT	CASSVGARTEAFF
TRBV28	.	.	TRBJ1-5	TGTGCCACTCAAGCCATGAATAGCAATCAGCCCCAGCATTTT	CATQAMNSNQPQHF
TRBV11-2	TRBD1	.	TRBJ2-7	TGTGCCAGCAGTTACGACAGGGGCACCTACGAGCAGTACTTC	CASSYDRGTYEQYF
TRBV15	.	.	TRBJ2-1	TGTGCCACCAGCAGAGATCTCAGGAACAATGAGCAGTTCTTC	CATSRDLRNNEQFF
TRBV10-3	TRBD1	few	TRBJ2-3	TGTGCCATCAGTGAAAATCAGGGGGCCACAGATACGCAGTATTTT	CAISENQGATDTQYF
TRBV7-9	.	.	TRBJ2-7	TGTGCCAGCAGCTTAGCGGCTGGCAGGAACTACGAGCAGTACTTC	CASSLAAGRNYEQYF
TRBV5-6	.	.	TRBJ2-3	TGTGCCAGCAGCTTAGGCGGAACTAGCACAGATACGCAGTATTTT	CASSLGGTSTDTQYF
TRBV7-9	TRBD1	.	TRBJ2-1	TGTGCCATCCAGACAGGGGCGGGCAATGAGCAGTTCTTC	CAIQTGAGNEQFF
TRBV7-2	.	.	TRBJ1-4	TGTGCCAGCAGCGAGGGTATGACGGTCCATAATGAAAAACTGTTTTTT	CASSEGMTVHNEKLFF
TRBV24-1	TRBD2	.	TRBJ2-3	TGTGCCACCAGTAAGGGCGGCGGGGGACTGAGGACAGATACGCAGTATTTT	CATSKGGGGLRTDTQYF
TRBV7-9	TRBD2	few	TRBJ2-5	TGTGCCAGCAGCCCTCGGACTAGCGGGATCGGAGAGACCCAGTACTTC	CASSPRTSGIGETQYF
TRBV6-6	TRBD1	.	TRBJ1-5	TGTGCCAGCAGTCCAACGGGGGGACAGGGGACCCAACAGCCCCAGCATTTT	CASSPTGGQGTQQPQHF
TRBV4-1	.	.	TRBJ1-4	TGCGCCAGCAGGAGCGAGGGTGAAAAACTGTTTTTT	CASRSEGEKLFF
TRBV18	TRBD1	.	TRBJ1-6	TGTGCCAGCTCGCAGACAGGGGATGTGAGTAATTCACCCCTCCACTTT	CASSQTGDVSNSPLHF
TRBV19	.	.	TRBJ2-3	TGTGCCAGTAGTATGAGGTCTAGCACAGATACGCAGTATTTT	CASSMRSSTDTQYF
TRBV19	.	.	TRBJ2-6	TGTGCCAGTAGTGGAGACCGGCGATCTGGGGCCAACGTCCTGACTTTC	CASSGDRRSGANVLTF
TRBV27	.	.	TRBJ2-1	TGTGCCAGCAGTTTATTAGATCTACCCTACAATGAGCAGTTCTTC	CASSLLDLPYNEQFF
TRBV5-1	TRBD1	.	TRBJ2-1	TGCGCCAGCAGCTTGGAAGGGGGCACGGTGAATGAGCAGTTCTTC	CASSLEGGTVNEQFF
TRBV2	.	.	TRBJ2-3	TGTGCCAGCAGACTCTCAGGGGAGGATACGCAGTATTTT	CASRLSGEDTQYF
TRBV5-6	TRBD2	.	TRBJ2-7	TGTGCCAGCAGCCCAGGGACTAGCGGGAGTACACGCGAGCAGTACTTC	CASSPGTSGSTREQYF
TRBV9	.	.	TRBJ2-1	TGTGCCAGCACCAGGGGATCAACTTACAATGAGCAGTTCTTC	CASTRGSTYNEQFF
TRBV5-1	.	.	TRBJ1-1	TGCGCCAGCAGCGACTCGACCCCGAACACTGAAGCTTTCTTT	CASSDSTPNTEAFF
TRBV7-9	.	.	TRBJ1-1	TGTGCCAGCAGCTTAGGTATGAACACTGAAGCTTTCTTT	CASSLGMNTEAFF
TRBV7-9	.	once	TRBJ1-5	TGTGCCAGCAGCGAGGGAGGGCAGCCCCAGCATTTT	CASSEGGQPQHF
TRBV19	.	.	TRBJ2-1	TGTGCCAGTAGTATGGGCAGGGATGACAATGAGCAGTTCTTC	CASSMGRDDNEQFF
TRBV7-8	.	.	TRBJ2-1	TGTGCCAGCAGCTTAGCGGCAGGGTTCTACAATGAGCAGTTCTTC	CASSLAAGFYNEQFF
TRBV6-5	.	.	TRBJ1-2	TGTGCCAGCATTCCATCTTGGGGCGTTAACTATGGCTACACCTTC	CASIPSWGVNYGYTF
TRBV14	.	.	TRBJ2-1	TGTGCCAGCAGCCCTCAAGGGGTCGCAAAGCAGTTCTTC	CASSPQGVAKQFF
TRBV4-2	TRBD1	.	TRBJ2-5	TGTGCCAGCAGCCAAGCCCCCGGGACAGGGAACGAGACCCAGTACTTC	CASSQAPGTGNETQYF
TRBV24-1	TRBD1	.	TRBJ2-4	TGTGCCACCAGTGATGGACAGGGGAAAAACATTCAGTACTTC	CATSDGQGKNIQYF
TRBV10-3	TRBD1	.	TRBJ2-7	TGTGCCATCAGTGAGCCAGGGGGCTCCTACGAGCAGTACTTC	CAISEPGGSYEQYF
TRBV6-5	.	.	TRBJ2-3	TGTGCCAGCCTAGGGGGGGGCCGGAGCACAGATACGCAGTATTTT	CASLGGGRSTDTQYF
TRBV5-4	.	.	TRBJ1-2	TGTGCCAGCACCCGGGGCGGCAGCTTCGGAGGGTATGGCTACACCTTC	CASTRGGSFGGYGYTF
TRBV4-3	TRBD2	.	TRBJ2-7	TGCGCCAGCAGCCAAGAGTCTAGCGGGAGACGAGAGCAGTACTTC	CASSQESSGRREQYF
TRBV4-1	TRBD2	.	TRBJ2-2	TGCGCCAGCAGCCCTAGCGGGGAGGTTAACACCGGGGAGCTGTTTTTT	CASSPSGEVNTGELFF
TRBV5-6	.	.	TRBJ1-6	TGTGCCAGCAGCTTTGGAACAGGGTTAGGAAATTCACCCCTCCACTTT	CASSFGTGLGNSPLHF
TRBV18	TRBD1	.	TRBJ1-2	TGTGCCAGCTCACCTTGGCTCGGACAGGGTCATGGCTACACCTTC	CASSPWLGQGHGYTF
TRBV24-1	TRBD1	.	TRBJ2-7	TGTGCCACCAGTGATGGGTTGTCGACAGGGAGAGCCTACGAGCAGTACTTC	CATSDGLSTGRAYEQYF
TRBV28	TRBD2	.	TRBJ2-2	TGTGCCAGCAGTTTAAGTGGTCTAGCGGCGAACACCGGGGAGCTGTTTTTT	CASSLSGLAANTGELFF
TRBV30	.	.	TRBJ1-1	TGTGCCTGGAATGGCGCGGCAGTCCTCCAGAGGGACACTGAAGCTTTCTTT	CAWNGAAVLQRDTEAFF
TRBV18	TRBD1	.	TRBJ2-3	TGTGCCAGCTCACTGCAGGACAGGGCCCCGACCACAGATACGCAGTATTTT	CASSLQDRAPTTDTQYF
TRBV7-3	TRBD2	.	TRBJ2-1	TGTGCCAGCAGTTCCGGACTAGCGGGGGCCGATGAGCAGTTCTTC	CASSSGLAGADEQFF
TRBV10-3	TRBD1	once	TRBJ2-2	TGTGCCATCAGTGAGCCGGGACAGGGACTCACCGGGGAGCTGTTTTTT	CAISEPGQGLTGELFF
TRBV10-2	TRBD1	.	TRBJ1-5	TGCGCCAGCCGGGACAGGGGGCCAGTCAATCAGCCCCAGCATTTT	CASRDRGPVNQPQHF
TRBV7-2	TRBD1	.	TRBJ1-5	TGTGCCAGCAGCACCGGACAGGTTCAGCCCCAGCATTTT	CASSTGQVQPQHF
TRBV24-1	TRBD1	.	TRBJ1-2	TGTGCCACCAGTGCACAGGGGGCGGGGGGCTACACCTTC	CATSAQGAGGYTF
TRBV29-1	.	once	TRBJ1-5	TGCAGCGTTGAAGAAGAGGGGGACGGTAGCAATCAGCCCCAGCATTTT	CSVEEEGDGSNQPQHF
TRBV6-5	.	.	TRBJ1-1	TGTGCCAGCAGTTACAAAAGGGGAAACACTGAAGCTTTCTTT	CASSYKRGNTEAFF
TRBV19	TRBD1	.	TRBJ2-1	TGTGCCAGTAGGGGACCGGGACAGGGGTACAATGAGCAGTTCTTC	CASRGPGQGYNEQFF
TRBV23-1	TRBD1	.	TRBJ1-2	TGCGCCAGCAGTCAGGGACAGCTGCCGGCTGGCTACACCTTC	CASSQGQLPAGYTF
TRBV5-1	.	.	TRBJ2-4	TGCGCCAGCGGTCCGGGAGAGCTGATAGCCAAAAACATTCAGTACTTC	CASGPGELIAKNIQYF
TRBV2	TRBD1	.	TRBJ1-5	TGTGCCAGCAGGGAACAGGGGTTACGGAGTCAGCCCCAGCATTTT	CASREQGLRSQPQHF
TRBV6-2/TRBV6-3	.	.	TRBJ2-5	TGTGCCAGCAGTTACGGGCCTTTTGAGACCCAGTACTTC	CASSYGPFETQYF